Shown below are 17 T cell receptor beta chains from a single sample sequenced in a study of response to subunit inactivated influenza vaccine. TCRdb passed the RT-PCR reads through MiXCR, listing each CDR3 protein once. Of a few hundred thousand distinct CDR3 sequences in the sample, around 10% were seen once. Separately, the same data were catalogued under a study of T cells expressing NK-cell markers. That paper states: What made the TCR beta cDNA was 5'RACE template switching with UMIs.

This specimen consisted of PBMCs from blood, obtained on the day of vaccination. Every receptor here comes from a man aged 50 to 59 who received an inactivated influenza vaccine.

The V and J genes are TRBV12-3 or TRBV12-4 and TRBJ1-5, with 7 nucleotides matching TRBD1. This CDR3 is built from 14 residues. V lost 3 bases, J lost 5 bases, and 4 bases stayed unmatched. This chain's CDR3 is CASSFTGADQPQHF. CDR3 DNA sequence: TGTGCCAGCAGTTTTACAGGGGCCGATCAGCCCCAGCATTTT.

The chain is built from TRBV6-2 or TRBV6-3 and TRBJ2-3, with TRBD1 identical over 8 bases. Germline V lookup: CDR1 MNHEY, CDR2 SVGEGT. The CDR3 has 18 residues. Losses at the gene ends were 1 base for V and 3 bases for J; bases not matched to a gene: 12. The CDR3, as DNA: TGTGCCAGCAGTTACTTGGGCAGGGGGCAAGGAAGGACAGATACGCAGTATTTT. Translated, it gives CASSYLGRGQGRTDTQYF.

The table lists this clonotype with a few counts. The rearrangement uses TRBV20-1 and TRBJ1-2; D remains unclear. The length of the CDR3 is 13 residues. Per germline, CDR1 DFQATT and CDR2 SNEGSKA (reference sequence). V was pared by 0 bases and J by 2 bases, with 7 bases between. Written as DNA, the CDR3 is TGCAGTGCTAGAGATCCGGCAAACTATGGCTACACCTTC. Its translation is CSARDPANYGYTF.

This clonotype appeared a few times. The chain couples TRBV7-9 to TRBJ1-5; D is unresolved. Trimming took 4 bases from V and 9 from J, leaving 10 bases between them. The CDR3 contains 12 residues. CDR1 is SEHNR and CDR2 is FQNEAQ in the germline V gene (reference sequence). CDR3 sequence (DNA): TGTGCCAGCAGCTCCTCTGAGGGGCCCCAGCATTTT. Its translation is CASSSSEGPQHF.

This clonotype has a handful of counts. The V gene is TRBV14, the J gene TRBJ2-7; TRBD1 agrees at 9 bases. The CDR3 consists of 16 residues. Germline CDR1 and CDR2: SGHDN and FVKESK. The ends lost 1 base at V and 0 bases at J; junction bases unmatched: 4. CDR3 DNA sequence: TGTGCCAGCAGCCAAGGGACAGGGGTAAGCTCCTACGAGCAGTACTTC. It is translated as CASSQGTGVSSYEQYF.

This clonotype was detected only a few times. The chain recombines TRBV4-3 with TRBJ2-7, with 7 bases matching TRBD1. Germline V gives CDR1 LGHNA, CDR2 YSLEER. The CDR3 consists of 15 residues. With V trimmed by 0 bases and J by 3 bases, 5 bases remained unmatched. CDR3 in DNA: TGCGCCAGCAGCCAAGATGAAGGGGGCGGCTACGAGCAGTACTTC. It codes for CASSQDEGGGYEQYF.

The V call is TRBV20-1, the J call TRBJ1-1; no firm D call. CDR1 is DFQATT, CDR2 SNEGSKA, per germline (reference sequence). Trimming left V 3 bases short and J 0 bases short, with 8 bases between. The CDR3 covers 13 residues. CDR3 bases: TGCAGTGCTAGGACACCCTTGAACACTGAAGCTTTCTTT. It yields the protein CSARTPLNTEAFF.

CDR3 nucleotides: TGCAGTGCGAAAAGAACTAGCGGGGGATACAATGAGCAGTTCTTC. Amino acids: CSAKRTSGGYNEQFF. V is TRBV20-1 and J is TRBJ2-1; 11 bases agree with TRBD2. Unmatched junction bases numbered 8, after V lost 6 bases and J lost 4 bases. The CDR3 loop spans 15 amino acids. From germline, CDR1 is DFQATT and CDR2 SNEGSKA (reference sequence).

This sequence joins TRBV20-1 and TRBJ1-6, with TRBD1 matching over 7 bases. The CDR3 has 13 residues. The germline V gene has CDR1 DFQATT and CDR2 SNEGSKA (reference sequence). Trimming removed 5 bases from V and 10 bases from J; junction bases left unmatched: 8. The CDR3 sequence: CSARGQSRSPLHF. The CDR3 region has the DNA TGCAGTGCTCGGGGACAGTCGCGATCACCCCTCCACTTT.

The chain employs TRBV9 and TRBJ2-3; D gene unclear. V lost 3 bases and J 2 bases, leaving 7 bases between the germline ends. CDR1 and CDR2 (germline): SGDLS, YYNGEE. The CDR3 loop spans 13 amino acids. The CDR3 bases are TGTGCCAGCAGCGCGGTTTCCACAGATACGCAGTATTTT. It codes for CASSAVSTDTQYF.

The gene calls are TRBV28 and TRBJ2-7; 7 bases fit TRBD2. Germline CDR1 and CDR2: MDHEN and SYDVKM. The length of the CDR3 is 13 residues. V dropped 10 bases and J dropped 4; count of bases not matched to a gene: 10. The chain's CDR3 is CATRGVFGYEQYF. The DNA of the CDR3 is TGTGCCACCCGGGGGGTATTTGGATACGAGCAGTACTTC.

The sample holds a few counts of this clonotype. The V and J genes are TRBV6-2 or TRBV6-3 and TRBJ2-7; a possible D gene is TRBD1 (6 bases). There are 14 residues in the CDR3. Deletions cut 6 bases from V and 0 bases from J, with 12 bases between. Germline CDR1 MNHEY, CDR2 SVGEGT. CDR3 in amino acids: CASSRDTISYEQYF. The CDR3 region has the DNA TGTGCCAGCAGCCGGGACACCATCTCCTACGAGCAGTACTTC.

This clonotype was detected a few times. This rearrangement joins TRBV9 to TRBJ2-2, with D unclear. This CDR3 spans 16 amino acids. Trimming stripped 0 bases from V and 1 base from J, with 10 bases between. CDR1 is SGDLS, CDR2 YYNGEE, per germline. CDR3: CASSVEGTLNTGELFF. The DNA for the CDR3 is TGTGCCAGCAGCGTAGAAGGCACTTTGAACACCGGGGAGCTGTTTTTT.

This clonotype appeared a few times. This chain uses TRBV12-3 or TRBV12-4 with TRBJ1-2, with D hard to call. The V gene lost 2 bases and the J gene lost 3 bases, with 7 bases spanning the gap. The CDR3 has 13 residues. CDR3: CASSLMGDYGYTF. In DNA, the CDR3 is TGTGCCAGCAGTTTAATGGGCGACTATGGCTACACCTTC.

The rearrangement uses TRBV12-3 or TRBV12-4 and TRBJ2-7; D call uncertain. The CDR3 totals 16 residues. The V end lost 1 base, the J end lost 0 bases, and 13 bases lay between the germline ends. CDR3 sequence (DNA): TGTGCCAGCAGTTTAGATGTCGGGCGCTACTCCTACGAGCAGTACTTC. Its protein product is CASSLDVGRYSYEQYF.

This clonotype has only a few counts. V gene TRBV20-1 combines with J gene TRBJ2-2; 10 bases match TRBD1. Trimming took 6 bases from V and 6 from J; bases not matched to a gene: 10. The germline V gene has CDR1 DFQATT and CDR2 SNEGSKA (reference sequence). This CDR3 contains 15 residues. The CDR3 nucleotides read TGCAGTGCACGCCGGGACAGGGGAAGTCCCGGGGAGCTGTTTTTT. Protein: CSARRDRGSPGELFF.

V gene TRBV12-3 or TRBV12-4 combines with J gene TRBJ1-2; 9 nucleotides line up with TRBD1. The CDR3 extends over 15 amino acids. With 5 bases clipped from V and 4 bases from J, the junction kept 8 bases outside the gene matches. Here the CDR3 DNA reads TGTGCCAGCAGTCCGACAGGGGGAACAGGCTATGGCTACACCTTC. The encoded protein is CASSPTGGTGYGYTF.